This TCR beta chain was sequenced for a study of a mutant IDH1 vaccine in newly diagnosed glioma. Study as a whole: Treated individuals were about 62% male and 37.5% female, averaging roughly 44 years of age. Patients had received radiotherapy, temozolomide, or both previously, most receiving both.

The length of the CDR3 is 13 residues. V was trimmed by 5 bases and J by 1 base, leaving 6 bases between them. Per germline, CDR1 MNHNS and CDR2 SASEGT. Indicated time point: baseline, week 1 (first vaccination visit). The sample's treatment: pre-vaccination baseline after standard-of-care therapy. Measured with immunoSEQ multiplex PCR; TCRdb has only the in-frame clones, and not every one. The profile shows under 25,000 clones, roughly 93% of them singletons. The sample in question was PBMCs, obtained from a glioma patient treated with radiotherapy, temozolomide or both. V and J are TRBV6-1 and TRBJ1-5; no clear D. This receptor was taken from a middle-aged man with glioma. The chain's CDR3 is CASSIRSNQPQHF. As DNA, the CDR3 is TGTGCCAGCAGTATACGAAGCAATCAGCCCCAGCATTTT.